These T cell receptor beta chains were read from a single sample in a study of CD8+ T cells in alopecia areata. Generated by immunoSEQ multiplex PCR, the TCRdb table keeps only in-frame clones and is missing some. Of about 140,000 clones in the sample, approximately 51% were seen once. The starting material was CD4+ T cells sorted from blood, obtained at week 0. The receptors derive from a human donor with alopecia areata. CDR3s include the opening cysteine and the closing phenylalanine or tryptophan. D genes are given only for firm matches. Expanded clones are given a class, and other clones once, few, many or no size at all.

CDR3aa: CASRFSGGNYEQYF
CDR3nt: TGTGCCAGCAGATTTAGCGGAGGGAACTACGAGCAGTACTTC
d_gene: .
j_gene: TRBJ2-7
abundance: .
v_gene: TRBV7-2

CDR3aa: CASSLERTGANEKLFF
CDR3nt: TGTGCCAGCAGCTTAGAAAGGACAGGGGCTAATGAAAAACTGTTTTTT
d_gene: TRBD1
j_gene: TRBJ1-4
abundance: .
v_gene: TRBV11-2

CDR3aa: CASSPSGEKLFF
CDR3nt: TGTGCCAGCAGCCCCTCGGGCGAAAAACTGTTTTTT
d_gene: .
j_gene: TRBJ1-4
abundance: .
v_gene: TRBV2

CDR3aa: CASSWDTGLFF
CDR3nt: TGTGCCAGTAGTTGGGACACTGGGCTGTTTTTT
d_gene: .
j_gene: TRBJ2-2
abundance: .
v_gene: TRBV19

CDR3aa: CASSHKETQYF
CDR3nt: TGTGCCAGCAGCCACAAGGAGACCCAGTACTTC
d_gene: .
j_gene: TRBJ2-5
abundance: .
v_gene: TRBV11-2

CDR3aa: CAIAKGTIAQETQYF
CDR3nt: TGTGCCATCGCGAAAGGGACAATCGCACAAGAGACCCAGTACTTC
d_gene: .
j_gene: TRBJ2-5
abundance: few
v_gene: TRBV10-3

CDR3aa: CASSLGLGQETQYF
CDR3nt: TGTGCCAGCAGCTTGGGGTTGGGCCAAGAGACCCAGTACTTC
d_gene: .
j_gene: TRBJ2-5
abundance: few
v_gene: TRBV5-4

CDR3aa: CASSVSRGLAYGYTF
CDR3nt: TGCGCCAGCAGCGTATCCAGGGGGCTCGCCTATGGCTACACCTTC
d_gene: TRBD1
j_gene: TRBJ1-2
abundance: few
v_gene: TRBV5-1

CDR3aa: CASRSGTTGYNEQFF
CDR3nt: TGCGCCAGCAGGTCCGGGACTACTGGGTACAATGAGCAGTTCTTC
d_gene: TRBD2
j_gene: TRBJ2-1
abundance: .
v_gene: TRBV5-1

CDR3aa: CATSRDRRDEQFF
CDR3nt: TGTGCCACCAGCAGAGATCGCAGAGATGAGCAGTTCTTC
d_gene: .
j_gene: TRBJ2-1
abundance: .
v_gene: TRBV15

CDR3aa: CSVTGRNTEAFF
CDR3nt: TGCAGCGTTACCGGGAGAAACACTGAAGCTTTCTTT
d_gene: .
j_gene: TRBJ1-1
abundance: few
v_gene: TRBV29-1

CDR3aa: CASSEVLAGVRQYF
CDR3nt: TGTGCCAGCAGTGAAGTACTAGCGGGAGTCAGGCAGTACTTC
d_gene: TRBD2
j_gene: TRBJ2-7
abundance: .
v_gene: TRBV2

CDR3aa: CASSLLVVTGTGANVLTF
CDR3nt: TGCGCCAGCAGCCTCCTCGTGGTTACGGGGACCGGGGCCAACGTCCTGACTTTC
d_gene: .
j_gene: TRBJ2-6
abundance: few
v_gene: TRBV5-1

CDR3aa: CAWSGAVLYQPQHF
CDR3nt: TGTGCCTGGAGTGGCGCAGTCCTTTATCAGCCCCAGCATTTT
d_gene: .
j_gene: TRBJ1-5
abundance: few
v_gene: TRBV30

CDR3aa: CAISEGGSTYEQYF
CDR3nt: TGTGCCATCAGTGAGGGGGGGAGCACCTACGAGCAGTACTTC
d_gene: .
j_gene: TRBJ2-7
abundance: few
v_gene: TRBV10-3

CDR3aa: CASTLGETQYF
CDR3nt: TGTGCCAGCACCCTGGGGGAGACCCAGTACTTC
d_gene: .
j_gene: TRBJ2-5
abundance: .
v_gene: TRBV2

CDR3aa: CASSGGSEAFF
CDR3nt: TGTGCCAGCAGTGGAGGGTCTGAAGCTTTCTTT
d_gene: .
j_gene: TRBJ1-1
abundance: once
v_gene: TRBV2

CDR3aa: CASSFFSGSLTDTQYF
CDR3nt: TGTGCCAGCAGCTTCTTTAGCGGGAGTTTGACAGATACGCAGTATTTT
d_gene: TRBD2
j_gene: TRBJ2-3
abundance: .
v_gene: TRBV11-2

CDR3aa: CASSQGLTGYEQYF
CDR3nt: TGCGCCAGCAGCCAAGGTCTGACCGGCTACGAGCAGTACTTC
d_gene: .
j_gene: TRBJ2-7
abundance: .
v_gene: TRBV4-1

CDR3aa: CASSPGQGFGETQYF
CDR3nt: TGCGCCAGCAGCCCGGGACAGGGCTTCGGGGAGACCCAGTACTTC
d_gene: TRBD1
j_gene: TRBJ2-5
abundance: .
v_gene: TRBV5-1

CDR3aa: CSVVRGNEKLFF
CDR3nt: TGCAGCGTTGTTAGGGGGAATGAAAAACTGTTTTTT
d_gene: .
j_gene: TRBJ1-4
abundance: .
v_gene: TRBV29-1

CDR3aa: CSVEDPGTGDYGYTF
CDR3nt: TGCAGCGTTGAAGATCCCGGGACAGGAGATTATGGCTACACCTTC
d_gene: TRBD1
j_gene: TRBJ1-2
abundance: .
v_gene: TRBV29-1

CDR3aa: CSVEDLATYEQYF
CDR3nt: TGCAGCGTTGAAGATCTGGCAACCTACGAGCAGTACTTC
d_gene: .
j_gene: TRBJ2-7
abundance: .
v_gene: TRBV29-1

CDR3aa: CASSPWGGGADTDTQYF
CDR3nt: TGCGCCAGCAGCCCTTGGGGAGGAGGAGCTGACACAGATACGCAGTATTTT
d_gene: .
j_gene: TRBJ2-3
abundance: .
v_gene: TRBV5-1

CDR3aa: CAWKLSPADTEAFF
CDR3nt: TGTGCCTGGAAATTGTCCCCAGCGGACACTGAAGCTTTCTTT
d_gene: .
j_gene: TRBJ1-1
abundance: .
v_gene: TRBV30

CDR3aa: CASSLGTTSTGELFF
CDR3nt: TGTGCCAGCAGTTTAGGGACAACTTCGACCGGGGAGCTGTTTTTT
d_gene: .
j_gene: TRBJ2-2
abundance: .
v_gene: TRBV7-9